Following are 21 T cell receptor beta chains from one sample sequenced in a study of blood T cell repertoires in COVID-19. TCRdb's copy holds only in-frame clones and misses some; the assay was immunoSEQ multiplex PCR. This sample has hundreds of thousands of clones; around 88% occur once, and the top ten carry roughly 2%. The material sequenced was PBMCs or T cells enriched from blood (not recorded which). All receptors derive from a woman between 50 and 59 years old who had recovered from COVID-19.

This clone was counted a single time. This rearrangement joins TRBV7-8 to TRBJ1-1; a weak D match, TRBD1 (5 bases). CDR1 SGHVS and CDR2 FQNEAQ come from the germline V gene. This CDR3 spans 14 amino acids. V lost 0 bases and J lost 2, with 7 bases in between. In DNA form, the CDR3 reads TGTGCCAGCAGCTTAGCGGGGGGTAACACTGAAGCTTTCTTT. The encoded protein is CASSLAGGNTEAFF.

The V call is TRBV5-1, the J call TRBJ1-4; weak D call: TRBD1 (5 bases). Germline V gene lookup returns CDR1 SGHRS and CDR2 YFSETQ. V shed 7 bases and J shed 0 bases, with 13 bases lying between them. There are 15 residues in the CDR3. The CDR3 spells CASGVDSATNEKLFF. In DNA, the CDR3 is TGCGCCAGCGGCGTCGACAGTGCAACTAATGAAAAACTGTTTTTT.

This CDR3 is CASSEASVSYEQYF. CDR3 DNA: TGTGCCAGCAGTGAGGCTAGCGTGAGCTACGAGCAGTACTTC. V is TRBV2 and J is TRBJ2-7, with D possibly matching TRBD2 (6 bases). The ends were cut back, 3 bases at V and 3 bases at J, with 12 bases in the middle. CDR1 and CDR2 from the germline V gene are SNHLY and FYNNEI. CDR3 length equals 14 residues.

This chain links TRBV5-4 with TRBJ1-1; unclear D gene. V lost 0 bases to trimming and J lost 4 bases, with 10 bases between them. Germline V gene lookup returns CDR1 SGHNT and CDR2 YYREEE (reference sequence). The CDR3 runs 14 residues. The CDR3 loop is CASSLATRGTEAFF. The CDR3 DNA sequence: TGTGCCAGCAGCTTGGCCACACGGGGCACTGAAGCTTTCTTT.

CDR3 sequence reads: CASSVQGEVYYGYTF. The CDR3 DNA reads TGTGCCAGCAGCGTACAGGGGGAGGTCTACTATGGCTACACCTTC. The chain recombines TRBV7-9 with TRBJ1-2; 8 positions match TRBD1. This CDR3 contains 15 residues. Germline V gene sequence: CDR1 SEHNR, CDR2 FQNEAQ (reference sequence). Losses at the gene ends were 5 bases for V and 3 bases for J; bases not matched to a gene: 8.

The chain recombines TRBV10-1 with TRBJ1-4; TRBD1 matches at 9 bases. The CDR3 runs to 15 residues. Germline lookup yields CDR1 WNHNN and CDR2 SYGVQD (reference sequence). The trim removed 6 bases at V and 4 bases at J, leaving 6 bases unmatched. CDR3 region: CASRSQGANNEKLFF. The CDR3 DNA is TGCGCCAGCAGGTCACAGGGGGCTAATAATGAAAAACTGTTTTTT.

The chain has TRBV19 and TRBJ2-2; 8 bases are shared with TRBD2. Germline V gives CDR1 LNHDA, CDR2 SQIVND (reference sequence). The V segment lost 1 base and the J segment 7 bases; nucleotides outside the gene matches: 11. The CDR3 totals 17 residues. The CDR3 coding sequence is TGTGCCAGTAGTATAGCCGGTCGCGGGAGGTTGATCGGGGAGCTGTTTTTT. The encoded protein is CASSIAGRGRLIGELFF. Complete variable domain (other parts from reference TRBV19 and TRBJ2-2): DGGITQSPKYLFRKEGQNVTLSCEQNLNHDAMYWYRQDPGQGLRLIYYSQIVNDFQKGDIAEGYSVSREKKESFPLTVTSAQKNPTAFYLCASSIAGRGRLIGELFFGEGSRLTVL.

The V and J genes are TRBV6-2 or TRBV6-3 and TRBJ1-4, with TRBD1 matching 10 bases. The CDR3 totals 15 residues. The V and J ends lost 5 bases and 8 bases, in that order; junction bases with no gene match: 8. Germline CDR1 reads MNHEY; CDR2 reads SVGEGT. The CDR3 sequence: CASSRQGARTEKLFF. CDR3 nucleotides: TGTGCCAGCAGTCGACAGGGGGCCCGGACGGAAAAACTGTTTTTT.

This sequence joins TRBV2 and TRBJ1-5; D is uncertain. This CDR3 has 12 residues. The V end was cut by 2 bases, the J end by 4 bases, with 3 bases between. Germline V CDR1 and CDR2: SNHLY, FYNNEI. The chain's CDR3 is CASSESNQPQHF. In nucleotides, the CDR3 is TGTGCCAGCAGTGAATCGAATCAGCCCCAGCATTTT.

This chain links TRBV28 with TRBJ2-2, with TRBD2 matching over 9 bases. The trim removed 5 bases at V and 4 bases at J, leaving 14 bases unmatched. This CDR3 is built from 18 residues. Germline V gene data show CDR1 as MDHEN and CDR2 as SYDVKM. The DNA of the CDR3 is TGTGCCAGCAGTCCCCGGCATGTTGCGGGAGGGGGCACCGGGGAGCTGTTTTTT. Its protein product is CASSPRHVAGGGTGELFF.

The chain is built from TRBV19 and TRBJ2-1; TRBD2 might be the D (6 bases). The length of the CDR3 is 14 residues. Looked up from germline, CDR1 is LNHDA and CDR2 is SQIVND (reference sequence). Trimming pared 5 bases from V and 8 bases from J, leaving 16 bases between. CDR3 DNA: TGTGCCAGTAGTCCCCTTGGGGGGTTCGATGAGCAGTTCTTC. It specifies CASSPLGGFDEQFF.

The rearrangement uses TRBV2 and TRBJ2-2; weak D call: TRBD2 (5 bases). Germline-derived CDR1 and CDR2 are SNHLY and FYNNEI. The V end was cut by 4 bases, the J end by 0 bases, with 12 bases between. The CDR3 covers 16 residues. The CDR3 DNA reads TGTGCCAGCAGTGGCGGGCGGCTTTCGAACACCGGGGAGCTGTTTTTT. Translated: CASSGGRLSNTGELFF.

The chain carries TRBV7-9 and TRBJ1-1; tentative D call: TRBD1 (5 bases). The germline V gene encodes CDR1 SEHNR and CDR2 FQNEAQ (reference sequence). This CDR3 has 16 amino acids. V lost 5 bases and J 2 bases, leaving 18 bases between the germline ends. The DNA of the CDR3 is TGTGCCAGCAGCCCCCGTCAGGGTTTAATAAACACTGAAGCTTTCTTT. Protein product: CASSPRQGLINTEAFF.

CDR3 bases: TGTGCCAGTACTCCAGGCGCGGGGAGGAATTCACCCCTCCACTTT. Residues: CASTPGAGRNSPLHF. V gene TRBV19 combines with J gene TRBJ1-6; D uncertain. This CDR3 is 15 amino acids long. V dropped 7 bases and J dropped 7 bases, with 17 bases sitting between them. CDR1 LNHDA and CDR2 SQIVND come from the germline V gene (reference sequence).

In DNA, the CDR3 is TGTGCCAGTAGTATAGGGCACAGGGTTGGGAATGAGCAGTTCTTC. Its translation is CASSIGHRVGNEQFF. The V call is TRBV19, the J call TRBJ2-1; a weak D match, TRBD1 (6 bases). Trimming took off 1 base at V and 7 bases at J, with 14 bases between the two ends. Germline V gives CDR1 LNHDA, CDR2 SQIVND (reference sequence). The CDR3 consists of 15 residues. Filled out from reference TRBV19 and TRBJ2-1, the complete variable domain reads DGGITQSPKYLFRKEGQNVTLSCEQNLNHDAMYWYRQDPGQGLRLIYYSQIVNDFQKGDIAEGYSVSREKKESFPLTVTSAQKNPTAFYLCASSIGHRVGNEQFFGPGTRLTVL.

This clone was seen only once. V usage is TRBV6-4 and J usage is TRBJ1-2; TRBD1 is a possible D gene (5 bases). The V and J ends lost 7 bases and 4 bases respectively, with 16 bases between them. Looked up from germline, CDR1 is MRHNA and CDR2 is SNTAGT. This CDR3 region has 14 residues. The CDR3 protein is CASKRDFGSYGYTF. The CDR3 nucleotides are TGTGCCAGCAAGCGGGACTTTGGGTCCTATGGCTACACCTTC.

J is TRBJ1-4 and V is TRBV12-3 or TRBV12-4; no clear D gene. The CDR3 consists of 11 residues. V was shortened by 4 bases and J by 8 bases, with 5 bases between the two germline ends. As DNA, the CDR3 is TGTGCCAGCAGTTCGACAGAAAAACTGTTTTTT. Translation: CASSSTEKLFF.

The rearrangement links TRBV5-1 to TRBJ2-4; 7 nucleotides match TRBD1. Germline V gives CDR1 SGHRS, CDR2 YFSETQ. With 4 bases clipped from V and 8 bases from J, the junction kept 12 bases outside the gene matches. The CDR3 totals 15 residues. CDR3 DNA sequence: TGCGCCAGCAGCCCCGGGACAGCCGCAAGGGACATTCAGTACTTC. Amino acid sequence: CASSPGTAARDIQYF.

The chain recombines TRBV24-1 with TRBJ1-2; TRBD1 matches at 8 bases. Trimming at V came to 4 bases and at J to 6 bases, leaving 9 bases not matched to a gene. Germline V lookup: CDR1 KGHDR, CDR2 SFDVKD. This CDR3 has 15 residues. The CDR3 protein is CATSEPGTGIDGYTF. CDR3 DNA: TGTGCCACCAGTGAACCCGGGACAGGTATCGATGGCTACACCTTC.

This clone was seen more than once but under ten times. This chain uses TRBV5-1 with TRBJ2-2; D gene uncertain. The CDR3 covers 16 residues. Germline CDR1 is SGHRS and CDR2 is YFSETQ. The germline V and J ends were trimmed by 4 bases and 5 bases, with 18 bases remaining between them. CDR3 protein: CASSPTPGRRTGELFF. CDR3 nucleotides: TGCGCCAGCAGCCCAACACCCGGTCGGAGAACCGGGGAGCTGTTTTTT.

As DNA, the CDR3 is TGTGCCAGTAGGAAGGAAAGTGTCGGGAGTGCTAACTATGGCTACACCTTC. Encoded protein: CASRKESVGSANYGYTF. The chain combines TRBV19 with TRBJ1-2; D gene unclear. Germline V lookup: CDR1 LNHDA, CDR2 SQIVND (reference sequence). The ends were cut back, 6 bases at V and 0 bases at J, with 20 bases in the middle. The CDR3 sequence is 17 residues long.